The 20 T cell receptor beta chains listed next were all sequenced from one sample in a study of technical replicates of blood from a few donors. Profiling relied on immunoSEQ multiplex PCR, and the TCRdb table lists in-frame clones only, not all of them. The repertoire includes approximately 81,000 clones, around four fifths of them detected once, and around 4% sits in the top ten. The sequencing input was PBMCs. The receptors come from a human donor in good health. Some clones in this sample may be carry-over from other donors' samples.

This clone was counted between two and nine times. This chain connects TRBV30 to TRBJ1-1; unclear D gene. The V end lost 2 bases, the J end lost 6 bases, and 10 bases lay between the germline ends. The length of the CDR3 is 12 residues. Germline-derived CDR1 and CDR2 are GTSNPN and SVGIG (reference sequence). The CDR3 nucleotides are TGTGCCTGGAGTTCCAGGTTCCCTGAAGCTTTCTTT. This codes for CAWSSRFPEAFF.

This chain links TRBV11-2 with TRBJ2-3, with 14 bases aligning to TRBD2. The germline V gene encodes CDR1 SGHAT and CDR2 FQNNGV. With 3 bases clipped from V and 4 bases from J, the junction kept 0 bases outside the gene matches. CDR3 length equals 15 residues. CDR3 nucleotide sequence: TGTGCCAGCAGCTTGACTAGCGGGAGGGCAGATACGCAGTATTTT. Amino acid sequence: CASSLTSGRADTQYF.

This clone was observed a single time. This chain uses TRBV7-2 with TRBJ2-7; 7 nucleotides align to TRBD2. V shed 5 bases, J shed 0 bases, and the junction held 7 bases outside the gene matches. Germline CDR1 and CDR2: SGHTA and FQGNSA. The CDR3 contains 15 residues. The DNA of the CDR3 is TGTGCCAGCAGCCCGGGAGGCGCCAGCTCCTACGAGCAGTACTTC. Translated, it gives CASSPGGASSYEQYF.

The rearrangement uses TRBV7-2 and TRBJ1-1; D ambiguous. V was pared by 0 bases and J by 4 bases, with 6 bases between. The CDR3 is made up of 13 amino acids. Germline values: CDR1 SGHTA, CDR2 FQGNSA. CDR3 sequence: CASSLAPSTEAFF. In nucleotides, the CDR3 is TGTGCCAGCAGCTTAGCCCCGAGCACTGAAGCTTTCTTT.

The chain is built from TRBV7-9 and TRBJ2-7, with 7 bases identical to TRBD1. Trimming took 1 base from V and 6 from J; bases not matched to a gene: 6. CDR3 length equals 14 residues. Germline V CDR1 and CDR2: SEHNR, FQNEAQ (reference sequence). DNA for the CDR3: TGTGCCAGCAGCTTAGAGGGGGCTGCCGCCGAGCAGTACTTC. This encodes CASSLEGAAAEQYF.

This clone was recorded only once. This chain uses TRBV6-1 with TRBJ2-7, with 13 bases identical to TRBD2. The ends lost 1 base at V and 3 bases at J; junction bases unmatched: 0. The CDR3 has 15 residues. Germline loops: CDR1 MNHNS, CDR2 SASEGT. The CDR3 sequence: CASSEGTSGSYEQYF. CDR3 DNA sequence: TGTGCCAGCAGTGAAGGGACTAGCGGGAGCTACGAGCAGTACTTC.

This clone appeared a single time. V is TRBV7-3 and J is TRBJ2-1; 9 positions match TRBD2. The CDR3 has 15 amino acids. Unmatched junction bases numbered 9, after V lost 6 bases and J lost 6 bases. CDR1 is SGHTA, CDR2 FQGTGA, per germline. The DNA for the CDR3 is TGTGCCAGCAGGTCGCGGGCGGGAGGGGTCAATGAGCAGTTCTTC. Translation gives CASRSRAGGVNEQFF.

V and J are TRBV25-1 and TRBJ1-6; 8 nucleotides line up with TRBD1. Germline-derived CDR1 and CDR2 are MGHDK and SYGVNS. The CDR3 is 16 residues long. The trim removed 5 bases at V and 6 bases at J, leaving 9 bases unmatched. CDR3 sequence: CASSRETGEGNSPLHF. The CDR3 DNA reads TGTGCCAGCAGTAGGGAGACAGGGGAAGGTAATTCACCCCTCCACTTT.

The V gene is TRBV5-5, the J gene TRBJ2-5, with a weak D call TRBD2 (5 bases). CDR1 is SGHKS and CDR2 is YYEKEE in the germline V gene (reference sequence). The CDR3 runs 15 residues. V dropped 0 bases and J dropped 0 bases, with 9 bases sitting between them. The CDR3 here is CASSLEYSDQETQYF. CDR3 nucleotides: TGTGCCAGCAGCTTGGAGTATAGCGACCAAGAGACCCAGTACTTC.

The chain employs TRBV18 and TRBJ2-2; TRBD1 agrees at 9 bases. Germline CDR1 and CDR2: KGHSH and LQKENI. The V and J ends lost 2 bases and 5 bases, in that order; junction bases with no gene match: 6. The CDR3 extends over 16 amino acids. CDR3 in amino acids: CASSPFGTGITGELFF. The DNA for the CDR3 is TGTGCCAGCTCACCATTCGGGACAGGGATAACCGGGGAGCTGTTTTTT.

The chain has TRBV4-3 and TRBJ1-2; TRBD1 matches at 8 bases. V was pared by 4 bases and J by 4 bases, with 2 bases of the junction left unmatched. Germline loops: CDR1 LGHNA, CDR2 YSLEER. The CDR3 is 13 amino acids. The CDR3 loop reads CASSPGQGYGYTF. In DNA, the CDR3 is TGCGCCAGCAGCCCTGGACAGGGCTATGGCTACACCTTC.

The table lists this clone with a few counts. The rearrangement uses TRBV7-2 and TRBJ1-5; TRBD1 might be the D (5 bases). CDR3 length: 13 amino acids. V lost 4 bases and J 6 bases, leaving 10 bases between the germline ends. Germline-derived CDR1 and CDR2 are SGHTA and FQGNSA. CDR3 nucleotide sequence: TGTGCCAGCAGCTCAGACAGAGTTCAGCCCCAGCATTTT. Encoded protein: CASSSDRVQPQHF.

This rearrangement joins TRBV7-2 to TRBJ1-3, with D possibly matching TRBD1 (6 bases). Germline values: CDR1 SGHTA, CDR2 FQGNSA. Trimming stripped 8 bases from V and 3 bases from J, with 8 bases between. The CDR3 has 12 amino acids. DNA of the CDR3: TGTGCCAGCCGACAGGATGGAAACACCATATATTTT. Translating it yields CASRQDGNTIYF. The complete variable domain, with remaining parts taken from reference TRBV7-2 and TRBJ1-3, reads GAGVSQSPSNKVTEKGKDVELRCDPISGHTALYWYRQSLGQGLEFLIYFQGNSAPDKSGLPSDRFSAERTGGSVSTLTIQRTQQEDSAVYLCASRQDGNTIYFGEGSWLTVV.

The genes are TRBV6-5 and TRBJ2-7; TRBD2 might be the D (5 bases). V dropped 6 bases and J dropped 0 bases, with 15 bases sitting between them. CDR1 is MNHEY, CDR2 SVGAGI, per germline. This CDR3 has 15 amino acids. The CDR3 region is CASRRTERVSYEQYF. The CDR3 nucleotides are TGTGCCAGCAGACGGACGGAGAGGGTCTCCTACGAGCAGTACTTC.

The genes are TRBV7-3 and TRBJ1-6; tentative D call: TRBD1 (5 bases). CDR1 SGHTA and CDR2 FQGTGA come from the germline V gene. The germline V and J ends were trimmed by 3 bases and 6 bases, with 9 bases remaining between them. The CDR3 is 14 residues long. CDR3 sequence reads: CASSFWGPNSPLHF. CDR3 bases: TGTGCCAGCAGCTTTTGGGGCCCTAATTCACCCCTCCACTTT.

The chain carries TRBV18 and TRBJ2-3; 9 bases are a match to TRBD1. Looked up from germline, CDR1 is KGHSH and CDR2 is LQKENI. With 3 bases clipped from V and 4 bases from J, the junction kept 5 bases outside the gene matches. This CDR3 spans 15 amino acids. The CDR3 here is CASSPDRGSSDTQYF. The CDR3 nucleotides read TGTGCCAGCTCACCTGACAGGGGGAGTTCAGATACGCAGTATTTT.

The CDR3, as DNA: TGTGCCAGCAGCTGGGGACAGGGGGTGTACAATGAGCAGTTCTTC. This sequence encodes CASSWGQGVYNEQFF. The chain recombines TRBV5-6 with TRBJ2-1; 11 bases map to TRBD1. Germline-derived CDR1 and CDR2 are SGHDT and YYEEEE. V shed 3 bases and J 4 bases; nucleotides not matched to a gene: 3. The CDR3 spans 15 residues.

The chain employs TRBV7-8 and TRBJ1-1; the D is unclear. The CDR3 loop spans 13 amino acids. CDR1 and CDR2 (germline): SGHVS, FQNEAQ. Trimming cost V 5 bases and J 4 bases, with 11 bases left between them. In nucleotides, the CDR3 is TGTGCCAGCAGCGTAAGCCTGAGCACTGAAGCTTTCTTT. It encodes CASSVSLSTEAFF. Using reference TRBV7-8 and TRBJ1-1 for the parts outside the CDR3, the full variable domain is GAGVSQSPRYKVAKRGQDVALRCDPISGHVSLFWYQQALGQGPEFLTYFQNEAQLDKSGLPSDRFFAERPEGSVSTLKIQRTQQEDSAVYLCASSVSLSTEAFFGQGTRLTVV.

Written as DNA, the CDR3 is TGTGCCTGGAGTACCTGGACAGGCCATGAGCAGTTCTTC. It translates to CAWSTWTGHEQFF. The chain has TRBV30 and TRBJ2-1; 7 bases are shared with TRBD1. This CDR3 is built from 13 residues. V was pared by 2 bases and J by 8 bases, with 6 bases of the junction left unmatched. Germline V gene data show CDR1 as GTSNPN and CDR2 as SVGIG (reference sequence).

This chain connects TRBV6-1 to TRBJ2-2, with D perhaps TRBD1 (5 bases). In germline, CDR1 is MNHNS, CDR2 SASEGT. The CDR3 has 14 amino acids. Trimming left V 8 bases short and J 0 bases short, with 10 bases between. CDR3 bases: TGTGCCAGCGACAGCCTCGCGAACACCGGGGAGCTGTTTTTT. Translated: CASDSLANTGELFF.